A selection of T cell receptor beta chains follows, all from one sample in a study of blood T cell repertoires in COVID-19. Measured with immunoSEQ multiplex PCR; TCRdb has only the in-frame clones, and not every one. Here the sample spans just over 95,000 clones, just over 90% being singletons. The sample consisted of peripheral blood. Source of these receptors: a man in his fifties or sixties with acute or convalescent COVID-19. Both conserved end residues are part of each CDR3.

CDR3 protein,V gene
CASSPLGAGGPLEQYF,TRBV4-1
CASSVEDSRTDTQYF,TRBV9
CASSSRDSSGSYEQYF,TRBV5-1
CASSHGGNQPQHF,TRBV11-2
CASTPEGGDYGYTF,TRBV19
CASSKRHRIIGLSSYEQYF,TRBV21-1
CASSDGARTYGYTF,TRBV6-4
CASSQDGGSGPQHF,TRBV4-2
CASSPDIRNGYTF,TRBV6-5
CASSKMGKRQGTDEQYF,TRBV19
CASSQDGPGTEGFGSPLHF,TRBV4-3
CASSPGIEQFF,TRBV5-1
CASSEQGAFGEQYF,TRBV2
CASSPGTATYEQYF,TRBV5-1
CATSDSGQGAENEQFF,TRBV24-1
CSVEAGSYNEQFF,TRBV29-1
CASSQPGTSFGYTF,TRBV5-1
CASSRGTGPYNEQFF,TRBV18
CASSLVGTGTYEQYF,TRBV5-1
CASSLTGDSSVYTF,TRBV7-6
CASSEYGANYGYTF,TRBV2
CASRTSGRAVDEQFF,TRBV19
CSVRWTGGNTEAFF,TRBV29-1
CSASRDSGAGLFF,TRBV20-1
CASSFGTGGPGNTIYF,TRBV7-9
CASSLGGGKLFF,TRBV27
CASSQRTSGNTDTQYF,TRBV3-1/TRBV3-2
CASSLRTANTGELFF,TRBV6-6
CASRVGGVRNEQFF,TRBV7-2
CASSYRGTKGADNTF,TRBV6-5
CASQKVRQGAYEQYF,TRBV6-5
CASSPPRYGYTF,TRBV28
CASSYRGNYEQYF,TRBV6-2/TRBV6-3
CASSGFTGGEESF,TRBV7-8
CASNPGLAAYEQYF,TRBV9
CASSLKPVSWGQGGNTIYF,TRBV7-6
CASRRQTVSYTEAFF,TRBV11-2
CAISSGQGSGTQYF,TRBV10-3
CASGNRRGLSTEAFF,TRBV6-5
CASSSQLDSPLHF,TRBV7-8
CASSLLAGDTYEQYF,TRBV11-2
CASSEGLAREGTDTQYF,TRBV6-1
CAWAEGYSGNTIYF,TRBV30
CASSLSRTYNEQFF,TRBV27
CASSYSANTEAFF,TRBV6-5
CASSLVQGNYNEQFF,TRBV5-1
CASTRQGGSYEQYF,TRBV6-5
CSASRGGGGRDSPLHF,TRBV20-1
CATSDPGQSDDQPQHF,TRBV24-1
CAWDKGLYGYTF,TRBV30
CSASRTSGRYGEQYF,TRBV20-1
CASSPLNSLMDLSNQPQHF,TRBV28
CASSKYRGRGTDTQYF,TRBV7-9
CASSGRSTGLGGYTF,TRBV2
CASSQFGGLYPDTQYF,TRBV14
CASSHSRTDPTDTQYF,TRBV5-1
CASPEESLNTEAFF,TRBV9